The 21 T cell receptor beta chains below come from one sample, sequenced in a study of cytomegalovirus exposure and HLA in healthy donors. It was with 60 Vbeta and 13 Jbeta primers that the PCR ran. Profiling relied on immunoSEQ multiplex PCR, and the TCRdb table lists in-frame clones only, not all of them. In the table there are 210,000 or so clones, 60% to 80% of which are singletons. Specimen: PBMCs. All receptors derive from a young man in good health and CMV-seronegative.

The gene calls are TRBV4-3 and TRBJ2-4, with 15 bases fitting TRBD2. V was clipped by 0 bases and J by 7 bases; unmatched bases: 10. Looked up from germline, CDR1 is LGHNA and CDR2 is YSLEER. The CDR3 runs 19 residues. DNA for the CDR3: TGCGCCAGCAGCCAAGATGTGGGACTAGCGGGGGGCCAAGGGAACATTCAGTACTTC. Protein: CASSQDVGLAGGQGNIQYF.

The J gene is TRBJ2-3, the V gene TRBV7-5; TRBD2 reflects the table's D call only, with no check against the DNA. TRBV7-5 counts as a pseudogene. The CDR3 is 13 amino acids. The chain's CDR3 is CARSPVGVDTQYF. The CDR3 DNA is TGTGCCAGAAGCCCAGTCGGGGTGGATACGCAGTATTTT.

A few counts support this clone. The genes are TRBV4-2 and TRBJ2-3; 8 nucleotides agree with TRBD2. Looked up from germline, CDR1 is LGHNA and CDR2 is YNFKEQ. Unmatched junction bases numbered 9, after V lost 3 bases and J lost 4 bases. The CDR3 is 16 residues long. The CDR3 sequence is CASSQRRAGVADTQYF. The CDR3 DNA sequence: TGTGCCAGCAGCCAGAGACGAGCGGGAGTCGCAGATACGCAGTATTTT.

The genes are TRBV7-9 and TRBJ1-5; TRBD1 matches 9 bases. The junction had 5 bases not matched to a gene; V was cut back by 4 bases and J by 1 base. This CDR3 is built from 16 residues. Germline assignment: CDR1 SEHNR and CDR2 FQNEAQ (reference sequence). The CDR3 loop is CASSSGQGPSNQPQHF. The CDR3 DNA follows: TGTGCCAGCAGCTCGGGACAGGGTCCCAGCAATCAGCCCCAGCATTTT. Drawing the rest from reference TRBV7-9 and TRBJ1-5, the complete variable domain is DTGVSQNPRHKITKRGQNVTFRCDPISEHNRLYWYRQTLGQGPEFLTYFQNEAQLEKSRLLSDRFSAERPKGSFSTLEIQRTEQGDSAMYLCASSSGQGPSNQPQHFGDGTRLSIL.

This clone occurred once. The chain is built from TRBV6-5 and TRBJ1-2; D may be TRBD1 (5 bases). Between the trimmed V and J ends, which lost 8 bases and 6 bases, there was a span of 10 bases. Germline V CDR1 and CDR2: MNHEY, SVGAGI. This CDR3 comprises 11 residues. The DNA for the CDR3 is TGTGCCAGCGAGGGACTCCATGGCTACACCTTC. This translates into CASEGLHGYTF.

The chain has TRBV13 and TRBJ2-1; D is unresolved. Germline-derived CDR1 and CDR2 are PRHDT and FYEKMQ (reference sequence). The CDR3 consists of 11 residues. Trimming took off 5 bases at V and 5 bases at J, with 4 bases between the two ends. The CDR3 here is CASSPHNEQFF. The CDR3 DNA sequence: TGTGCCAGCAGCCCTCACAATGAGCAGTTCTTC.

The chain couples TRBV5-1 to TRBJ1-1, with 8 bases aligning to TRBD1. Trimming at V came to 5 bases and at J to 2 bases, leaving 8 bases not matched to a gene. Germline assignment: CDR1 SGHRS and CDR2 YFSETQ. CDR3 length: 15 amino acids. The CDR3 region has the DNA TGCGCCAGCAGGGCCCCAGGGGGCGCAAACACTGAAGCTTTCTTT. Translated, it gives CASRAPGGANTEAFF.

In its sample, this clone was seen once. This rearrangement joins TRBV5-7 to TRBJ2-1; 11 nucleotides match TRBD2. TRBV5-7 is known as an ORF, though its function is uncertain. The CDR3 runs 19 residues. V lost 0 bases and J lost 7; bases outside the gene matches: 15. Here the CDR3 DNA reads TGTGCCAGCAGCTTGGGACAGGGGGAACTAGCGGGAGTAGAAAATGAGCAGTTCTTC. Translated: CASSLGQGELAGVENEQFF.

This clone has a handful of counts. In nucleotides, the CDR3 is TGTGCCAGTAGCGTCCCGGGACAGGGGTCTAACTATGGCTACACCTTC. This sequence encodes CASSVPGQGSNYGYTF. V and J are TRBV19 and TRBJ1-2; 10 bases match TRBD1. The V gene's germline CDR1 is LNHDA and CDR2 SQIVND (reference sequence). The CDR3 runs to 16 residues. The V gene end was trimmed by 6 bases and the J gene end by 0 bases; junction bases not matched to a gene: 7.

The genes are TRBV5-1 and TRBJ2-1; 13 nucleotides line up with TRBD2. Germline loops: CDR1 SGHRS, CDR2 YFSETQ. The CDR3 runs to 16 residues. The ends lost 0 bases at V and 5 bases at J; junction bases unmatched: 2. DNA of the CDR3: TGCGCCAGCAGCTTGGGACTAGCGGGAGGAAACAATGAGCAGTTCTTC. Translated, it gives CASSLGLAGGNNEQFF. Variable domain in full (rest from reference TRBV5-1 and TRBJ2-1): KAGVTQTPRYLIKTRGQQVTLSCSPISGHRSVSWYQQTPGQGLQFLFEYFSETQRNKGNFPGRFSGRQFSNSRSEMNVSTLELGDSALYLCASSLGLAGGNNEQFFGPGTRLTVL.

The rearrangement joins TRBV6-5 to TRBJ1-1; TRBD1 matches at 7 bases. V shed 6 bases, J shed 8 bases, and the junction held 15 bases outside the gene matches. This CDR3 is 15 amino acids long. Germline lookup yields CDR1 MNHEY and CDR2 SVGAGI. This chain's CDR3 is CASSSAPGTDREAFF. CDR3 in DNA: TGTGCCAGCAGCTCGGCCCCCGGGACAGATCGCGAAGCTTTCTTT.

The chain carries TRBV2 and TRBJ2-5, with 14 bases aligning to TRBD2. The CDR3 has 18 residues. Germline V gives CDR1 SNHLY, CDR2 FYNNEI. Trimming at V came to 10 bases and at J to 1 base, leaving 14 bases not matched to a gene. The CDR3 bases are TGTGCCATCTCTAACGGGACTAGCGGGGGAAACCGCCAAGAGACCCAGTACTTC. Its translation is CAISNGTSGGNRQETQYF.

The DNA for the CDR3 is TGCGCCAGCAGCCCAGGGGAAGGACCTGGCTACACCTTC. It translates to CASSPGEGPGYTF. V gene TRBV5-1 combines with J gene TRBJ1-2; possibly TRBD1 for D (6 bases). The CDR3 is 13 residues long. CDR1 SGHRS and CDR2 YFSETQ come from the germline V gene. Trimming cost V 4 bases and J 7 bases, with 14 bases left between them.

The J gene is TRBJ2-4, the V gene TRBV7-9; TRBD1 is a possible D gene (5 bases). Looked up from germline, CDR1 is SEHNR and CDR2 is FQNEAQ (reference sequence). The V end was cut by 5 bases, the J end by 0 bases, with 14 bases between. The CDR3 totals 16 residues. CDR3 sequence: CASSIGVSGAKNIQYF. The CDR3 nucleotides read TGTGCCAGCAGCATAGGGGTTTCGGGAGCCAAAAACATTCAGTACTTC.

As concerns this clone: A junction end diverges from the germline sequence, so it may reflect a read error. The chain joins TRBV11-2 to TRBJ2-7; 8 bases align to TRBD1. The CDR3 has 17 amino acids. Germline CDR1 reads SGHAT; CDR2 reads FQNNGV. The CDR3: CASSLEGTGTNSYEQYF. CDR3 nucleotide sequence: TGTGCCAGCAGCCTAGAGGGGACAGGCACTAATTCCTACGAGCAGTACTTC.

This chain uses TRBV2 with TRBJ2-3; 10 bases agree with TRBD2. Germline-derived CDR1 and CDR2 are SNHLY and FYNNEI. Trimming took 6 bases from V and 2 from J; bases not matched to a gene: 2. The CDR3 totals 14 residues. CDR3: CASRGLADTDTQYF. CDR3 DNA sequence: TGTGCCAGCAGAGGACTAGCGGACACAGATACGCAGTATTTT.

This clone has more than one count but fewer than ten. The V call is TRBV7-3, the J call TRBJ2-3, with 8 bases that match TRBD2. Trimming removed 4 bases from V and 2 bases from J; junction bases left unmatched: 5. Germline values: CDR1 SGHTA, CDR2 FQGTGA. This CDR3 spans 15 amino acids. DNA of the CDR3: TGTGCCAGCAGCTCGTTAGCGGGGTACACAGATACGCAGTATTTT. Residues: CASSSLAGYTDTQYF.

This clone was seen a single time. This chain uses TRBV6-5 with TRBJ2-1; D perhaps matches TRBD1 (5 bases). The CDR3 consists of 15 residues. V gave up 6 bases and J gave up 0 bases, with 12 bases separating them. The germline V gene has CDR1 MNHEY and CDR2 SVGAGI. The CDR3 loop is CASSPDKSSYNEQFF. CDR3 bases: TGTGCCAGCAGCCCGGACAAGAGCTCCTACAATGAGCAGTTCTTC.

CDR3 protein: CASRDPGHYEQYF. The CDR3 bases are TGTGCCAGCAGGGATCCGGGACACTACGAGCAGTACTTC. The chain combines TRBV6-5 with TRBJ2-7, with a tentative D call TRBD1 (6 bases). Germline V lookup: CDR1 MNHEY, CDR2 SVGAGI. V lost 6 bases to trimming and J lost 3 bases, with 12 bases between them. This CDR3 is built from 13 residues.

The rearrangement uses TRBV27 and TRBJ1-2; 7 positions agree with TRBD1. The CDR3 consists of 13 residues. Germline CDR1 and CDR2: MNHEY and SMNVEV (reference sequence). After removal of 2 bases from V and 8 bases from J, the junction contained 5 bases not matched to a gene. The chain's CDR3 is CASSLGDRVGYTF. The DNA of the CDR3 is TGTGCCAGCAGTTTAGGAGACAGGGTCGGCTACACCTTC.

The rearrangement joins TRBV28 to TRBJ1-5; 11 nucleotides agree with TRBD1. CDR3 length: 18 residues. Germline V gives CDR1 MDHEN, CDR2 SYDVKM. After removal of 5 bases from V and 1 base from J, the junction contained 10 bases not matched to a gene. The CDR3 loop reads CASSPRSGTGGSNQPQHF. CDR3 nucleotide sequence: TGTGCCAGCAGTCCCCGATCCGGGACAGGGGGGAGCAATCAGCCCCAGCATTTT.